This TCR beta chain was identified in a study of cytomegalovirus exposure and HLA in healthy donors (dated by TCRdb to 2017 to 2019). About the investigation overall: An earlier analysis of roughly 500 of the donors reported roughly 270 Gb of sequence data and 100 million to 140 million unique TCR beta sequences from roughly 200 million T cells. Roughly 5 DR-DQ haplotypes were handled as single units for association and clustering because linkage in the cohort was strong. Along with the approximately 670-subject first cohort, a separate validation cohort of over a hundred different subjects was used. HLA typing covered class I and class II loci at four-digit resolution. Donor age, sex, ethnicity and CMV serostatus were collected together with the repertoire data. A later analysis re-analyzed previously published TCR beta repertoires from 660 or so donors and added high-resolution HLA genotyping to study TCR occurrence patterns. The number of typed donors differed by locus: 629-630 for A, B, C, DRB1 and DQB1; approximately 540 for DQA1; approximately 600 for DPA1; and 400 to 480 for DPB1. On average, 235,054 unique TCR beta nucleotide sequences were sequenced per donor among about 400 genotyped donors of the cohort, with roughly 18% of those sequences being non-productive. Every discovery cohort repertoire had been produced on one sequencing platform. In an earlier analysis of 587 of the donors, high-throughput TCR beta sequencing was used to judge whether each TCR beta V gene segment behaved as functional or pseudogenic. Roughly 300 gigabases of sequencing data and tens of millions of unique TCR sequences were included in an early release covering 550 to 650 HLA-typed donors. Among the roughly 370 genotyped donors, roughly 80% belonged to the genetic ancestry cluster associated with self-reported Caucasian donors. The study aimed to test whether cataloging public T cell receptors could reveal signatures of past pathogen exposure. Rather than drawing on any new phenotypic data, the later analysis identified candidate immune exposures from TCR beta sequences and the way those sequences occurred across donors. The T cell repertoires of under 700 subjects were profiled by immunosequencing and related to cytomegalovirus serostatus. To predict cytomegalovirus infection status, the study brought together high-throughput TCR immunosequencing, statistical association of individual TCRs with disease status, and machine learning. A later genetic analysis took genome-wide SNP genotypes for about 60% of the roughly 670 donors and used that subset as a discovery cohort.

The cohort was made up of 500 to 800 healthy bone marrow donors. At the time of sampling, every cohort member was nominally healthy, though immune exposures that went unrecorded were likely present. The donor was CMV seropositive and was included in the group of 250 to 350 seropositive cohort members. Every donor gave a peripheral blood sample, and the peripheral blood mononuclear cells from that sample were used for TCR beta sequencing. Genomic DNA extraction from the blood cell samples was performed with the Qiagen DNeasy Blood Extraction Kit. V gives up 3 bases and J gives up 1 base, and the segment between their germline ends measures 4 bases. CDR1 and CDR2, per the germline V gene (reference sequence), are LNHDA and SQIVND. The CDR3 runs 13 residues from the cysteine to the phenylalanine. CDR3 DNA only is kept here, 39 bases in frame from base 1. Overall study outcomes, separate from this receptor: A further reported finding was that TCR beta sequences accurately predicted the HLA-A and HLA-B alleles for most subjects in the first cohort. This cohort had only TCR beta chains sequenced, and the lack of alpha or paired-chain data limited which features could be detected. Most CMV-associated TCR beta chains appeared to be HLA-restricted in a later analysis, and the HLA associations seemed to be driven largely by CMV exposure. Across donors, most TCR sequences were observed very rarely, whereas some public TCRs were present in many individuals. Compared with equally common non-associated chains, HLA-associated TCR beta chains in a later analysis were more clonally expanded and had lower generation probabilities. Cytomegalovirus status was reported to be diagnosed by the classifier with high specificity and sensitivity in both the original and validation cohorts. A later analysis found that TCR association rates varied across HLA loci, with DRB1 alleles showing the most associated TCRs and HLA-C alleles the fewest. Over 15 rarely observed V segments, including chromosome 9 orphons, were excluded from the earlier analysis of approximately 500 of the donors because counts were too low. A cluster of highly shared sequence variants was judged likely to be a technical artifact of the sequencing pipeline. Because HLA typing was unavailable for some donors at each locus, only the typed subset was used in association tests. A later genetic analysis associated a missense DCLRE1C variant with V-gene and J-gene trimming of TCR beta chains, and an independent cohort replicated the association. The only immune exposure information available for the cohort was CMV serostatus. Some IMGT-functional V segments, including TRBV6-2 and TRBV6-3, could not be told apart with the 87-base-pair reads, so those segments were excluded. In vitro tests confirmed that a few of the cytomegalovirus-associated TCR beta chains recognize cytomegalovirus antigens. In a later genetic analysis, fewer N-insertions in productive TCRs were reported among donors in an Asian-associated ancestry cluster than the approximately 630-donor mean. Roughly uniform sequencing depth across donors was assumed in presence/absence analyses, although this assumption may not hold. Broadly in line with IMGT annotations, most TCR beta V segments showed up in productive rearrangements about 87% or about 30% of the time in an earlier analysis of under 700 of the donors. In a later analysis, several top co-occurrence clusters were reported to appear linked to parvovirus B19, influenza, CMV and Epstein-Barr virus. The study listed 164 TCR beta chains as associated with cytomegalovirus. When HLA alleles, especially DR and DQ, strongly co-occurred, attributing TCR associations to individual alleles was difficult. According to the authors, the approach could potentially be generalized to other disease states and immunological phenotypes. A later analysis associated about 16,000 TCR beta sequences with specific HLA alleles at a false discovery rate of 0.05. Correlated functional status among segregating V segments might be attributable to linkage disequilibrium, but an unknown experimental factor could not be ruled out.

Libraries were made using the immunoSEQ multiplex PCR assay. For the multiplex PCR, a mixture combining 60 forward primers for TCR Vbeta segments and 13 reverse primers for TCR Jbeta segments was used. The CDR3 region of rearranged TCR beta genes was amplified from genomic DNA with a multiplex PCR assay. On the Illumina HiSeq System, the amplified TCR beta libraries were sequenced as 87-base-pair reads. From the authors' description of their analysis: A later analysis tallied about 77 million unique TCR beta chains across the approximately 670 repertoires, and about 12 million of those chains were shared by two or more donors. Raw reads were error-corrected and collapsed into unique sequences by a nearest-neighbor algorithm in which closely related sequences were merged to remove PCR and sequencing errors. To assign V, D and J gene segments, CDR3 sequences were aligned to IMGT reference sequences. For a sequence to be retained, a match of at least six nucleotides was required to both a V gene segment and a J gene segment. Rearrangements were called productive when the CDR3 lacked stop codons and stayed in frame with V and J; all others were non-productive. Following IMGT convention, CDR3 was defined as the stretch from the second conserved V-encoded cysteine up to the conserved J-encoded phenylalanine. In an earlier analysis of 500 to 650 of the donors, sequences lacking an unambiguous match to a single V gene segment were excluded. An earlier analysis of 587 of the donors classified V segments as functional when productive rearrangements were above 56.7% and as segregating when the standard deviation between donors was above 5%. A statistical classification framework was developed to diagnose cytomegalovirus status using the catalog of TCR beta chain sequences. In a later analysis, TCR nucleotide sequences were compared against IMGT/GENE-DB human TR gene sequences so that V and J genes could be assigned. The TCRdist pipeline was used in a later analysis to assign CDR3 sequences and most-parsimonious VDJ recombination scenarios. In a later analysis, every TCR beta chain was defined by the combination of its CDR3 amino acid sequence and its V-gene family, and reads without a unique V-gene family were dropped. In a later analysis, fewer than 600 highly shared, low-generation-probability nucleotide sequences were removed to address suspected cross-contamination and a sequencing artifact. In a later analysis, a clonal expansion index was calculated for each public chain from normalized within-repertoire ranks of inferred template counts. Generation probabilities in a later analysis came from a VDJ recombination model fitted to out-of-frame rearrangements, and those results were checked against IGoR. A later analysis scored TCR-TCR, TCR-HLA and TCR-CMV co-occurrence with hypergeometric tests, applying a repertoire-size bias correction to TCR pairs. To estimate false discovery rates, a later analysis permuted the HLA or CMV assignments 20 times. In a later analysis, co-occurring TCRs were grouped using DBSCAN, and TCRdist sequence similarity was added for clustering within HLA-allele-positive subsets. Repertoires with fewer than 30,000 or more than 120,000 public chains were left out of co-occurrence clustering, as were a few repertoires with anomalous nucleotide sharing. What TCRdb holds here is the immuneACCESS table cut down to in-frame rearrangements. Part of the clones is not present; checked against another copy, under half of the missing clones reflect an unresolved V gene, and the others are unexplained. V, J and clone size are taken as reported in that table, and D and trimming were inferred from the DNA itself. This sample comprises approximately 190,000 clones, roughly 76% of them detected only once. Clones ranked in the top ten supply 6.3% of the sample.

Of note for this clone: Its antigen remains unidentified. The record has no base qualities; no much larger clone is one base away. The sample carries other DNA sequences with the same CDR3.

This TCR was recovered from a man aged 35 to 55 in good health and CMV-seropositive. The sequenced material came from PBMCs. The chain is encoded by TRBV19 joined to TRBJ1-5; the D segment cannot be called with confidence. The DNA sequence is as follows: TGTGCCAGTAGTATGCAGAGCAATCAGCCCCAGCATTTT. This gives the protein CASSMQSNQPQHF. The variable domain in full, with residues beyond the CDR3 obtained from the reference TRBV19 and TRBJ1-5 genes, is DGGITQSPKYLFRKEGQNVTLSCEQNLNHDAMYWYRQDPGQGLRLIYYSQIVNDFQKGDIAEGYSVSREKKESFPLTVTSAQKNPTAFYLCASSMQSNQPQHFGDGTRLSIL.